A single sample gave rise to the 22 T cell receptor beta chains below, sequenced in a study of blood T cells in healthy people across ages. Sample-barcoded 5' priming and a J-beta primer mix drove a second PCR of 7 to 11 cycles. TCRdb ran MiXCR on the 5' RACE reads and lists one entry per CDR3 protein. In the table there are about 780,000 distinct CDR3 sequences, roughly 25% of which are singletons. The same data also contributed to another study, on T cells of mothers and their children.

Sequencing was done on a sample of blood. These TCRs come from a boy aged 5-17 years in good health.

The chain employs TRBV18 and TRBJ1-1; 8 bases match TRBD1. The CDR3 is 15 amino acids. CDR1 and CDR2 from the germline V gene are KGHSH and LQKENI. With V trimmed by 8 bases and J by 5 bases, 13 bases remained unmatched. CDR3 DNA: TGTGCCAGCGCAGATGAGACAGGGGCGGAAACTGAAGCTTTCTTT. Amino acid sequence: CASADETGAETEAFF.

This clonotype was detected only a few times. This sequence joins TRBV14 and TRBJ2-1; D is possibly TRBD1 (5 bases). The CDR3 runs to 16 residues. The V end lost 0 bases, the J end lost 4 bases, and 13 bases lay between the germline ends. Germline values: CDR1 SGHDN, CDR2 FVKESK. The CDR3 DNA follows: TGTGCCAGCAGCCAAGATAAGGGGCCGGTTTACAATGAGCAGTTCTTC. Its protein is CASSQDKGPVYNEQFF. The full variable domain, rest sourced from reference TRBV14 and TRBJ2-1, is EAGVTQFPSHSVIEKGQTVTLRCDPISGHDNLYWYRRVMGKEIKFLLHFVKESKQDESGMPNNRFLAERTGGTYSTLKVQPAELEDSGVYFCASSQDKGPVYNEQFFGPGTRLTVL.

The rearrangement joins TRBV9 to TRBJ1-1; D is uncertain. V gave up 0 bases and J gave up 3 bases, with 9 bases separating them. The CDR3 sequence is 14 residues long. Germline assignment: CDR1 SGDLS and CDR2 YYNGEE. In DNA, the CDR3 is TGTGCCAGCAGCGTAGGGATGAGGGACACTGAAGCTTTCTTT. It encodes CASSVGMRDTEAFF.

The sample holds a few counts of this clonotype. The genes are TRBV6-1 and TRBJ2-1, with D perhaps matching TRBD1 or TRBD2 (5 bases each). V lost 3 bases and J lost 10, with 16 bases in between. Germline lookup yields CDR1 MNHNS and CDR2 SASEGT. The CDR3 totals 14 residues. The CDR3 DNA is TGTGCCAGCAGTGATGAGGGGACGGGGAAAGAGCAGTTCTTC. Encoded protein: CASSDEGTGKEQFF.

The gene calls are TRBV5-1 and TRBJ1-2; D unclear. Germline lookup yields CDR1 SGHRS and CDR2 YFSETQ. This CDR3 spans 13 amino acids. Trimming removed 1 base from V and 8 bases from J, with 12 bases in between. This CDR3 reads CASSLSGVEGYTF. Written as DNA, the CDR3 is TGCGCCAGCAGCTTGTCGGGTGTGGAGGGCTACACCTTC.

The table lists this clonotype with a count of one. The CDR3 spells CASSQSLSYEQYF. CDR3 coding DNA: TGTGCCAGCAGCCAGAGTCTCTCCTACGAGCAGTACTTC. This rearrangement joins TRBV3-1 to TRBJ2-7; D not resolved. V gave up 3 bases and J gave up 0 bases, with 6 bases separating them. This CDR3 contains 13 residues. The germline CDR1 and CDR2 sequences are LGHDT and YNNKEL (reference sequence).

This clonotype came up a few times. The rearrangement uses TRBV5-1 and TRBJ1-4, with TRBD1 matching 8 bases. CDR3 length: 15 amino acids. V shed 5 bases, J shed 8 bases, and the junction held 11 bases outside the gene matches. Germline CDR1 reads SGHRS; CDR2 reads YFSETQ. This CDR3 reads CASRKTSGGDEKLFF. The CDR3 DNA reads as TGCGCCAGCAGGAAGACCTCAGGGGGCGACGAAAAACTGTTTTTT.

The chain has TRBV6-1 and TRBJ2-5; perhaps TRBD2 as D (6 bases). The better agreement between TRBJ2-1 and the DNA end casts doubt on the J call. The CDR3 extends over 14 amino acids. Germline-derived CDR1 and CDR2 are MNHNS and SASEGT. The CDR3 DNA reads TGTGCCAGCAGTGAAGAGGGACTTGGTAATGAGCAGTTCTTC. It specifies CASSEEGLGNEQFF.

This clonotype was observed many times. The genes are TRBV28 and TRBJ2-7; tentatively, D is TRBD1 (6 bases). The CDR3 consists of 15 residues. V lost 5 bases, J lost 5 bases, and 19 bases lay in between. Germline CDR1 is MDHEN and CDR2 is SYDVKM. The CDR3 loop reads CASSLPDRRADEQYF. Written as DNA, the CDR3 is TGTGCCAGCAGTCTTCCCGACAGGCGCGCCGACGAGCAGTACTTC. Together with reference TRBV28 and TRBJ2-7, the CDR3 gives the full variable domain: DVKVTQSSRYLVKRTGEKVFLECVQDMDHENMFWYRQDPGLGLRLIYFSYDVKMKEKGDIPEGYSVSREKKERFSLILESASTNQTSMYLCASSLPDRRADEQYFGPGTRLTVT.

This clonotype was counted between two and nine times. Here the CDR3 DNA reads TGTGCCTGGTCCCACAATGAGCAGTTCTTC. Its translation: CAWSHNEQFF. This chain connects TRBV30 to TRBJ2-1; D ambiguous. The length of the CDR3 is 10 residues. CDR1 is GTSNPN, CDR2 SVGIG, per germline (reference sequence). With 5 bases removed from V and 5 bases from J, the gap between germline ends came to 4 bases.

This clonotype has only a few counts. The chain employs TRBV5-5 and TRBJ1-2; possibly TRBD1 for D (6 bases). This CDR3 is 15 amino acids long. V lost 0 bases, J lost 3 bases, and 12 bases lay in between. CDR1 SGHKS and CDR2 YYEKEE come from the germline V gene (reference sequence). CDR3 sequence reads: CASSLGQEVDYGYTF. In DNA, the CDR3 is TGTGCCAGCAGCTTGGGACAGGAGGTAGACTATGGCTACACCTTC.

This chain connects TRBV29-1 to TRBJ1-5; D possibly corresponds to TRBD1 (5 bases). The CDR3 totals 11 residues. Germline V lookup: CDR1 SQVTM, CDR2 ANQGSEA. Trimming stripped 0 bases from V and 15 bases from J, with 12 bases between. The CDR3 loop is CSVEERGSVHF. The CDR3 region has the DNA TGCAGCGTTGAAGAAAGGGGTAGTGTGCATTTT.

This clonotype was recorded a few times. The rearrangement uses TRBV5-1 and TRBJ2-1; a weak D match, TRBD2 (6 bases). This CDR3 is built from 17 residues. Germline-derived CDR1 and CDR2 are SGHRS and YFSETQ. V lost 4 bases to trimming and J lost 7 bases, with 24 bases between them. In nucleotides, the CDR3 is TGCGCCAGCAGCCCAAGGGCGGGGAGAGGTGGGTTAAATGAGCAGTTCTTC. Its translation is CASSPRAGRGGLNEQFF.

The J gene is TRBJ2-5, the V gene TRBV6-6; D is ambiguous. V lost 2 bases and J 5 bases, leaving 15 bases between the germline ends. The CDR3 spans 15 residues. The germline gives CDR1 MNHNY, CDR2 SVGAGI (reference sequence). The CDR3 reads CASSYPGLSRETQYF. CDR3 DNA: TGTGCCAGCAGTTACCCTGGGTTGTCCAGGGAGACCCAGTACTTC.

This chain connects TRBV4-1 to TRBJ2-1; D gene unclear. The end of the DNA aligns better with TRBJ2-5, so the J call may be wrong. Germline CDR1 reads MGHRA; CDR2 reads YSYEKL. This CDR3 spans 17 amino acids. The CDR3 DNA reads TGCGCCAGCAGCCAAATCGATCTTCCCCTGACATCGGAGACCCAGTACTTC. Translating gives CASSQIDLPLTSETQYF.

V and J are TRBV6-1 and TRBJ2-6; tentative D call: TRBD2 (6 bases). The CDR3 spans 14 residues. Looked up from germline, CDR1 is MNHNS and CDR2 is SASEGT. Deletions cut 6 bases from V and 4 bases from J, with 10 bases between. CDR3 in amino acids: CASSGTAGANVLTF. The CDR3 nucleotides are TGTGCCAGCAGCGGGACTGCAGGGGCCAACGTCCTGACTTTC.

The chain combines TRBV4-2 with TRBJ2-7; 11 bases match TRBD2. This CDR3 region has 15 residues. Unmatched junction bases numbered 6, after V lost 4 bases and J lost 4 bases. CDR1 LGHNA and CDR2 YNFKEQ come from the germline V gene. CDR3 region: CASSRETSGVYEQYF. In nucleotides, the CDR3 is TGTGCCAGCAGCCGAGAGACTAGCGGGGTGTACGAGCAGTACTTC.

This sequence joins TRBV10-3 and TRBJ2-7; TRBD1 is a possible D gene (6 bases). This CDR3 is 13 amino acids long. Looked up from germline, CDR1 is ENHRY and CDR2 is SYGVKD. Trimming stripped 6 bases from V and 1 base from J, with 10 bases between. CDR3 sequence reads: CAISPTGSYEQYF. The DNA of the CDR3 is TGTGCCATCAGCCCGACAGGATCCTACGAGCAGTACTTC.

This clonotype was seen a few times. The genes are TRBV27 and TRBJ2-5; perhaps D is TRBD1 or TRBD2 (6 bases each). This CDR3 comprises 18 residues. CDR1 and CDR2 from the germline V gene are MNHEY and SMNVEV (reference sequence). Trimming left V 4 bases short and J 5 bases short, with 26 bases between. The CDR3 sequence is CASSYNPTTGVGGETQYF. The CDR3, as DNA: TGTGCCAGCAGTTACAACCCTACCACGGGGGTAGGGGGGGAGACCCAGTACTTC.

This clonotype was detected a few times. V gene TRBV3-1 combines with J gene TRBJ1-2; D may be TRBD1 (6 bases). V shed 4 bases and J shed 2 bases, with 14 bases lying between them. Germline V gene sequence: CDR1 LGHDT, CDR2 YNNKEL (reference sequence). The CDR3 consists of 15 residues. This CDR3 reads CASSRGPAPNYGYTF. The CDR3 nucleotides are TGTGCCAGCAGCCGGGGGCCGGCGCCCAACTATGGCTACACCTTC. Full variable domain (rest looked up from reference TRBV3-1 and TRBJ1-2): DTAVSQTPKYLVTQMGNDKSIKCEQNLGHDTMYWYKQDSKKFLKIMFSYNNKELIINETVPNRFSPKSPDKAHLNLHINSLELGDSAVYFCASSRGPAPNYGYTFGSGTRLTVV.

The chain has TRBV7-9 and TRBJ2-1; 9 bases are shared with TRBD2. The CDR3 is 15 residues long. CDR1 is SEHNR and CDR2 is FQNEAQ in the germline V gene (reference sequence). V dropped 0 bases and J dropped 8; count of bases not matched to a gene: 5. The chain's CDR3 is CASSLALGGRDEQFF. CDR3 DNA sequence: TGTGCCAGCAGCTTAGCGTTAGGCGGGAGGGATGAGCAGTTCTTC.

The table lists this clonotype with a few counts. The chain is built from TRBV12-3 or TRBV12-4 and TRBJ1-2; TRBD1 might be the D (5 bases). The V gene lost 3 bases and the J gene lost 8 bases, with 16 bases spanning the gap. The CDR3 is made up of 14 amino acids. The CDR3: CASSLAGGTGGYTF. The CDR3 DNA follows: TGTGCCAGCAGTTTGGCGGGGGGAACGGGCGGCTACACCTTC.